A selection of T cell receptor beta chains follows, all from one sample in a study of PD-1 blockade in classical Hodgkin lymphoma. Assay: immunoSEQ multiplex PCR; the TCRdb copy retains only in-frame clones and omits some. The sample lists about 7,200 clones, 80% to 85% seen once, with less than 30% in the top ten. Here the sequenced sample was peripheral blood mononuclear cells (PBMCs), taken before the fourth cycle of nivolumab. Every receptor here comes from a human donor with classical Hodgkin lymphoma. Both conserved end residues are part of each CDR3. Fields, in order: clone size, D gene, J gene, V gene, CDR3 protein, CDR3 DNA. The D gene is left open where the match is weak. Not every row has a clone size; where given, it reads once, few, many or a size class.

-,-,TRBJ1-1,TRBV19,CASLKNTEAFF,TGTGCCAGTCTGAAGAACACTGAAGCTTTCTTT
-,-,TRBJ1-2,TRBV2,CASSQQAAGGYTF,TGTGCCAGCAGCCAACAGGCCGCCGGGGGCTACACCTTC
-,-,TRBJ1-5,TRBV18,CASSTAGTGSGQPQHF,TGTGCCAGCTCTACAGCGGGCACAGGGTCCGGTCAGCCCCAGCATTTT
-,-,TRBJ2-3,TRBV10-2,CASSEGGNTDTQYF,TGCGCCAGCAGTGAAGGGGGGAACACGGATACGCAGTATTTT
once,-,TRBJ1-1,TRBV6-6,CASSYAVNTEAFF,TGTGCCAGCAGTTACGCAGTGAACACTGAAGCTTTCTTT
few,TRBD2,TRBJ2-7,TRBV18,CASSRRGVSYEQYF,TGTGCCAGCTCACGGCGGGGGGTCTCCTACGAGCAGTACTTC
once,-,TRBJ2-1,TRBV27,CASSSTSWYMNEQFF,TGTGCCAGCAGTTCTACTAGCTGGTATATGAATGAGCAGTTCTTC
-,TRBD1,TRBJ2-7,TRBV6-1,CASSGPVDRGVPEQYF,TGTGCCAGCAGTGGCCCGGTGGACAGGGGTGTTCCCGAGCAGTACTTC
-,-,TRBJ1-1,TRBV6-5,CASSSTVNTEAFF,TGTGCCAGCAGTTCTACAGTGAACACTGAAGCTTTCTTT
few,TRBD2,TRBJ2-5,TRBV13,CASSLVRGGALETQYF,TGTGCCAGCAGCTTAGTACGCGGGGGGGCCTTGGAGACCCAGTACTTC
-,-,TRBJ1-1,TRBV28,CASSSPSGTVNTEAFF,TGTGCCAGCAGTTCCCCTTCGGGAACGGTGAACACTGAAGCTTTCTTT
-,-,TRBJ1-1,TRBV2,CASGWQFENTEAFF,TGTGCCAGCGGCTGGCAGTTCGAGAACACTGAAGCTTTCTTT
-,TRBD1,TRBJ2-1,TRBV19,CASGSIGQGVNEQFF,TGTGCCAGTGGTAGTATAGGACAGGGTGTAAATGAGCAGTTCTTC
-,-,TRBJ2-3,TRBV2,CASSEGLGTDTQYF,TGTGCCAGCAGTGAAGGGTTGGGCACAGATACGCAGTATTTT
-,-,TRBJ2-5,TRBV5-6,CASSLYASWVGETQYF,TGTGCCAGCAGCTTGTACGCCTCATGGGTGGGTGAGACCCAGTACTTC
-,-,TRBJ1-5,TRBV28,CASSTFQPQHF,TGTGCCAGCAGTACCTTTCAGCCCCAGCATTTT
-,-,TRBJ1-2,TRBV7-9,CASSLGPVNYGYTF,TGTGCCAGCAGCTTAGGGCCAGTTAACTATGGCTACACCTTC
-,-,TRBJ1-3,TRBV6-1,CASSSTPTSRNTIYF,TGTGCCAGCAGTTCGACCCCGACGAGTAGAAACACCATATATTTT
-,-,TRBJ2-1,TRBV7-7,CASSLAVWDEQFF,TGTGCTAGCAGCTTAGCGGTATGGGATGAGCAGTTCTTC
-,-,TRBJ1-2,TRBV18,CASSPIGTRFRGYGYTF,TGTGCCAGCTCACCAATCGGGACAAGATTTCGTGGCTATGGCTACACCTTC
-,TRBD1,TRBJ1-6,TRBV6-5,CASSNRDSNSPLHF,TGTGCCAGCAGTAACCGGGACAGTAATTCACCCCTCCACTTT
-,-,TRBJ2-2,TRBV5-1,CASTENTGELFF,TGCGCCAGCACGGAGAACACCGGGGAGCTGTTTTTT
-,-,TRBJ2-7,TRBV4-3,CASSRETEVYEQYF,TGCGCCAGCAGCCGAGAGACAGAAGTCTACGAGCAGTACTTC
-,TRBD1,TRBJ2-7,TRBV7-9,CASSGWTGSLGEQYF,TGTGCCAGCAGCGGCTGGACAGGGAGCCTTGGCGAGCAGTACTTC
-,TRBD1,TRBJ1-3,TRBV7-3,CASSAYGTGNGNTIYF,TGTGCCAGCAGCGCCTACGGGACAGGGAACGGAAACACCATATATTTT
-,-,TRBJ2-6,TRBV6-1,CASSGDEGTKSGQLLTF,TGTGCCAGCAGTGGAGATGAGGGAACAAAGTCGGGCCAACTCCTGACTTTC
-,-,TRBJ2-3,TRBV6-5,CASRTLGNTQYF,TGTGCCAGCAGAACCCTGGGAAATACGCAGTATTTT
-,-,TRBJ2-7,TRBV5-1,CASSLGLSSYEQYF,TGCGCCAGCAGCTTGGGACTGAGCTCCTACGAGCAGTACTTC
few,-,TRBJ1-1,TRBV11-2,CASSLVVGALEAFF,TGTGCCAGCAGCTTAGTAGTGGGGGCCCTTGAAGCTTTCTTT
-,-,TRBJ1-2,TRBV4-3,CASSQAGFRAYGYTF,TGCGCCAGCAGCCAAGCCGGATTCCGAGCCTATGGCTACACCTTC
once,TRBD1,TRBJ2-2,TRBV4-2,CASRLRTGGTGELFF,TGTGCCAGCAGACTCAGGACAGGGGGAACCGGGGAGCTGTTTTTT
-,TRBD1,TRBJ2-3,TRBV6-1,CASSDGTGYSTDTQYF,TGTGCCAGCAGTGACGGGACAGGTTATAGCACAGATACGCAGTATTTT
-,-,TRBJ2-5,TRBV6-5,CASRRPSLQETQYF,TGTGCCAGCAGACGACCGTCACTCCAAGAGACCCAGTACTTC
-,TRBD2,TRBJ2-7,TRBV10-3,CAISGLAGNYEQYF,TGTGCCATCAGTGGACTAGCGGGGAACTACGAGCAGTACTTC
-,-,TRBJ2-4,TRBV7-6,CASQEVNGWGDEAKNIQYF,TGTGCCAGCCAGGAGGTGAACGGGTGGGGAGACGAAGCCAAAAACATTCAGTACTTC
-,-,TRBJ1-6,TRBV6-6,CASSYLGQTSPLHF,TGTGCCAGCAGTTACCTCGGACAGACTTCACCCCTCCACTTT
-,-,TRBJ1-2,TRBV18,CASSAQESGYTF,TGTGCCAGCTCAGCACAGGAATCTGGCTACACCTTC
-,TRBD1,TRBJ2-1,TRBV7-6,CASSSQGAGDVYNEQFF,TGTGCCAGCAGCTCACAGGGGGCTGGGGACGTGTACAATGAGCAGTTCTTC
-,-,TRBJ2-2,TRBV4-1,CASSQVVLNTGELFF,TGCGCCAGCAGCCAAGTCGTCCTGAACACCGGGGAGCTGTTTTTT
-,-,TRBJ2-3,TRBV18,CASSPPYGGGFTDTQYF,TGTGCCAGCTCACCACCTTATGGGGGGGGCTTCACAGATACGCAGTATTTT
-,-,TRBJ1-2,TRBV5-4,CASIGDGIYGYTF,TGTGCCAGCATTGGAGACGGAATCTATGGCTACACCTTC
-,-,TRBJ2-3,TRBV11-3,CASSLAGWSDTQYF,TGTGCCAGCAGCTTAGCAGGGTGGAGCGATACGCAGTATTTT
-,TRBD1,TRBJ1-4,TRBV5-8,CASSAETGVEKLFF,TGTGCCAGCAGCGCGGAGACAGGGGTTGAAAAACTGTTTTTT
-,-,TRBJ2-3,TRBV6-4,CASSRLGGDTQYF,TGTGCCAGCTCTAGACTGGGGGGAGATACGCAGTATTTT
-,-,TRBJ2-5,TRBV18,CASSPPSHRPNHQETQYF,TGTGCCAGCTCCCCCCCATCGCACAGGCCTAACCACCAAGAGACCCAGTACTTC